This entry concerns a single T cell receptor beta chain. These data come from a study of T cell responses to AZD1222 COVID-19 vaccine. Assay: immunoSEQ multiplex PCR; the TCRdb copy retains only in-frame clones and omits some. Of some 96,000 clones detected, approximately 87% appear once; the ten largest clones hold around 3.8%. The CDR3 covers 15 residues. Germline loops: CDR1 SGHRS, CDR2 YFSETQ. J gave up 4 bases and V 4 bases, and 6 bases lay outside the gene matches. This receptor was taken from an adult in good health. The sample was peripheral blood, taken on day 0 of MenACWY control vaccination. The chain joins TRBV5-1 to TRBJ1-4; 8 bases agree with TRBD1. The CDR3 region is CASSSGQGYNEKLFF. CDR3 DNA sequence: TGCGCCAGCAGCAGCGGACAGGGTTATAATGAAAAACTGTTTTTT.